This T cell receptor (beta chain) was sequenced for a study of shared clonotypes between healthy human individuals. The CDR3 is made up of 16 amino acids. CDR1 GTSNPN and CDR2 SVGIG come from the germline V gene (reference sequence). V lost 0 bases and J 8 bases, leaving 20 bases between the germline ends. The naive CD8 fraction comprised CD45RO-negative cells positively selected for CCR7 and excluded terminally differentiated effector memory CD45RA+ cells. Study-wide results and limits: Larger estimated richness was generally recorded for naive subsets relative to memory subsets. Relative to clonotypes present in all four donors, those not shared had lower generation probabilities.

For this clone: The target antigen is unknown.

TCRdb keeps only in-frame clones here, not all; method: immunoSEQ multiplex PCR. The data hold under 850,000 clones, with roughly 92% observed a single time. The chain joins TRBV30 to TRBJ1-5; tentatively, D is TRBD1 (6 bases). Sequenced: naive CD8+ T cells sorted from blood. The clonotype comes from a man aged 30 to 39 in good health. CDR3 bases: TGTGCCTGGAGTGTAGGGGTTCTGGGGGCGGAGGAGCCCCAGCATTTT. Translation: CAWSVGVLGAEEPQHF.